The entry below gives a single T cell receptor (beta chain) sequence along with its context. Its antigen remains unknown. This record comes from a study of T-cell memory formation after mild COVID-19. For the study at large: Among the donors, TCR clusters were largely specific to each donor.

CDR1 and CDR2 (germline): SGDLS, YYNGEE. The CDR3 extends over 14 amino acids. Losses at the gene ends were 7 bases for V and 8 bases for J; bases not matched to a gene: 9. Libraries for TCRalpha and TCRbeta carried sample barcodes and unique molecular identifiers via 5'RACE. MiXCR, run by TCRdb on the 5' RACE reads, gives a single entry per CDR3 protein. The sample has roughly 610,000 distinct CDR3 sequences, roughly a sixth seen once. Study conclusions and caveats: Clones that contracted clustered mainly in CM and EM if CD4+ and in EMRA if CD8+.

The rearrangement joins TRBV9 to TRBJ2-1, with 10 bases lining up with TRBD1. The sequence derives from an adult woman who had mild COVID-19 (a few samples of this study predate the infection). Cell type and time point are not known. The source material was PBMCs or a T cell subset sorted from them (not recorded which). The CDR3 loop is CASGGDRGYDEQFF. The CDR3 coding sequence is TGTGCCAGCGGGGGGGACAGGGGTTACGATGAGCAGTTCTTC. Complete variable domain (other parts from reference TRBV9 and TRBJ2-1): DSGVTQTPKHLITATGQRVTLRCSPRSGDLSVYWYQQSLDQGLQFLIQYYNGEERAKGNILERFSAQQFPDLHSELNLSSLELGDSALYFCASGGDRGYDEQFFGPGTRLTVL.